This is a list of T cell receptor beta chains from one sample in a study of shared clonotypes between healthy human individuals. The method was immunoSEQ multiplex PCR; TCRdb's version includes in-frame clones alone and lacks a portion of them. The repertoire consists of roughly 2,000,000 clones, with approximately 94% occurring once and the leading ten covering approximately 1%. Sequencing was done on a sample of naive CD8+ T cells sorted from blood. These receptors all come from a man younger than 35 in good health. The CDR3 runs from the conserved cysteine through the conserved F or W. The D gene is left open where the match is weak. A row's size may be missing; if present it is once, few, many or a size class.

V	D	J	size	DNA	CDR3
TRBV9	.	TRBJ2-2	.	TGTGCCAGCAGCGTCCCAGCACTGACCCAAAACACCGGGGAGCTGTTTTTT	CASSVPALTQNTGELFF
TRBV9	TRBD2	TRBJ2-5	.	TGTGCCAGCAGCGAGGGACTAGCGGGAGGGACCCCCGGGGAGACCCAGTACTTC	CASSEGLAGGTPGETQYF
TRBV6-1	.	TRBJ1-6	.	TGTGCCAGCAGTGACGGGAGCTCCTATAATTCACCCCTCCACTTT	CASSDGSSYNSPLHF
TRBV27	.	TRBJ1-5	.	TGTGCCAGCAGTTTATCTAAGACAGGTAGCAATCAGCCCCAGCATTTT	CASSLSKTGSNQPQHF
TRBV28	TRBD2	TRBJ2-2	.	TGTGCCAGCAGTCTAGCGGGGGACACCGGGGAGCTGTTTTTT	CASSLAGDTGELFF
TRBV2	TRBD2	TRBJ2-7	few	TGTGCCAGCAGTGAAGCGGCAGCGGGAGAGTACGAGCAGTACTTC	CASSEAAAGEYEQYF
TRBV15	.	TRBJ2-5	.	TGTGCCACCAGCAGAGATTTGGAGGGAGAGCAGGAGACCCAGTACTTC	CATSRDLEGEQETQYF
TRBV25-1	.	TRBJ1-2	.	TGTGCCAGCAGTGAGGGGCGATACCTTTGGAACTACGGCTACACCTTC	CASSEGRYLWNYGYTF
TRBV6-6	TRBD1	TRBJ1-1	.	TGTGCCAGCAGTAAACCCGGGACAGAGAACACTGAAGCTTTCTTT	CASSKPGTENTEAFF
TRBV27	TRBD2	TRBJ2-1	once	TGTGCCAGCAGTCGGGAAGCGGGAGGGCATGAGCAGTTCTTC	CASSREAGGHEQFF
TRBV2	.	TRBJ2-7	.	TGTGCCAGCACGGACACATTATACGAGCAGTACTTC	CASTDTLYEQYF
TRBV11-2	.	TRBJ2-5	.	TGTGCCAGCAGCTTAACCGGGTACCAAGAGACCCAGTACTTC	CASSLTGYQETQYF
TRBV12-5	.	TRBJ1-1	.	TGTGCTAGTGGTTGGGGTCCAGAGGTTGAAGCTTTCTTT	CASGWGPEVEAFF
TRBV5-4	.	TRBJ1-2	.	TGTGCCAGCAGCTTCAACCCAGGACAACCCTCTAACTATGGCTACACCTTC	CASSFNPGQPSNYGYTF